This T cell receptor (beta chain) was found in a study of blood T cell repertoires in COVID-19. Study information: The origin of the acute and convalescent COVID-19 samples was the United States, Italy and Spain. T cells, B-cell-depleted T cells, or PBMCs supplied cDNA or gDNA.

V shed 2 bases, J shed 6 bases, and the junction held 3 bases outside the gene matches. CDR3 length: 14 residues. Germline V gene lookup returns CDR1 KGHDR and CDR2 SFDVKD. Per the original methods: From reference gene primer amplification, estimates of nucleated cell counts were derived. Sequencing used immunoSEQ multiplex PCR; TCRdb keeps in-frame clones, though not all of them. From that table come the V and J calls and clone size; the DNA was used to work out D and trimming. The table records over 120,000 clones, approximately 90% of them present only once. The V gene is TRBV24-1, the J gene TRBJ1-5, with 7 bases that match TRBD1. The receptor comes from a man aged 55 to 69 with active or convalescent COVID-19. Sequencing used peripheral blood. CDR3 protein: CATSDYRGSQPQHF. As DNA, the CDR3 is TGTGCCACCAGTGATTACAGGGGAAGTCAGCCCCAGCATTTT.